One sample yielded the 12 T cell receptor beta chains listed below, sequenced in a study of OX40 agonist ivuxolimab in advanced cancers. TCRdb's copy holds only in-frame clones and misses some; the assay was immunoSEQ multiplex PCR. The table includes tens of thousands of clones, approximately 85% detected once. The specimen was CD4+ or CD8+ T cells sorted from blood, collected in a trial of the OX40 agonist ivuxolimab. The receptors were sampled from an adult with an advanced solid tumor such as melanoma, head and neck, liver or kidney cancer.

This clone was counted once. The chain uses TRBV21-1 and TRBJ2-2; TRBD2 reflects the table's D call only, with no check against the DNA. TRBV21-1 is labeled a pseudogene. The CDR3 length is 17 residues. CDR3 region: CASSKVLAGGHTGELFF. The CDR3 region has the DNA TGTGCCAGCAGCAAAGTCCTAGCGGGGGGGCACACCGGGGAGCTGTTTTTT.

The chain combines TRBV7-3 with TRBJ2-1; 12 bases are a match to TRBD1. The CDR3 extends over 15 amino acids. CDR1 is SGHTA and CDR2 is FQGTGA in the germline V gene. V lost 2 bases to trimming and J lost 7 bases; unmatched junction nucleotides: 3. DNA for the CDR3: TGTGCCAGCAGCTTACAGGGACAGGGGGCAAATGAGCAGTTCTTC. Translation gives CASSLQGQGANEQFF.

The genes are TRBV14 and TRBJ1-2, with a tentative D call TRBD1 (5 bases). The CDR3 runs 13 residues. The V end lost 5 bases, the J end lost 8 bases, and 15 bases lay between the germline ends. Germline V gives CDR1 SGHDN, CDR2 FVKESK. CDR3 protein: CASSSRQSEGYTF. The CDR3 region has the DNA TGTGCCAGCAGCTCTCGACAGAGCGAGGGCTACACCTTC. The entire variable domain, with the rest obtained from reference TRBV14 and TRBJ1-2, is as follows: EAGVTQFPSHSVIEKGQTVTLRCDPISGHDNLYWYRRVMGKEIKFLLHFVKESKQDESGMPNNRFLAERTGGTYSTLKVQPAELEDSGVYFCASSSRQSEGYTFGSGTRLTVV.

The gene calls are TRBV6-6 and TRBJ1-3, with D uncertain. V lost 6 bases and J lost 2, with 5 bases in between. The germline V gene encodes CDR1 MNHNY and CDR2 SVGAGI (reference sequence). This CDR3 is built from 12 residues. CDR3 bases: TGTGCCAGCAGCAATACTGGAAACACCATATATTTT. Protein: CASSNTGNTIYF.

The V gene is TRBV2, the J gene TRBJ2-7, with a possible D match to TRBD1 (6 bases). V was cut by 8 bases and J by 2 bases, with 19 bases left in between. The CDR3 sequence is 15 residues long. The germline V gene has CDR1 SNHLY and CDR2 FYNNEI. CDR3 in amino acids: CASSDWTVKPYEQYF. The DNA of the CDR3 is TGTGCCAGCTCAGACTGGACAGTCAAACCCTACGAGCAGTACTTC. Filled out from reference TRBV2 and TRBJ2-7, the complete variable domain reads EPEVTQTPSHQVTQMGQEVILRCVPISNHLYFYWYRQILGQKVEFLVSFYNNEISEKSEIFDDQFSVERPDGSNFTLKIRSTKLEDSAMYFCASSDWTVKPYEQYFGPGTRLTVT.

This clone was seen more than once but under ten times. The rearrangement links TRBV2 to TRBJ1-5; D gene uncertain. Trimming took off 4 bases at V and 4 bases at J, with 8 bases between the two ends. CDR3 length: 13 residues. CDR1 is SNHLY, CDR2 FYNNEI, per germline. In DNA form, the CDR3 reads TGTGCCAGCAGTGTGGCCAGTAATCAGCCCCAGCATTTT. This encodes CASSVASNQPQHF.

This clone was counted a few times. This chain links TRBV7-9 with TRBJ1-4; D not certain. Per germline, CDR1 SEHNR and CDR2 FQNEAQ (reference sequence). The CDR3 sequence is 12 residues long. V was cut by 5 bases and J by 10 bases, with 11 bases left in between. The CDR3 nucleotides read TGTGCCAGCAGCCAATCGGTCGGAAAACTGTTTTTT. This sequence encodes CASSQSVGKLFF.

This chain joins TRBV18 and TRBJ2-5; 10 nucleotides align to TRBD2. Germline assignment: CDR1 KGHSH and CDR2 LQKENI. V shed 5 bases and J 4 bases; nucleotides not matched to a gene: 7. The CDR3 is made up of 15 amino acids. CDR3: CASSTQPSGRETQYF. Here the CDR3 DNA reads TGTGCCAGCTCAACCCAGCCTAGCGGGAGAGAGACCCAGTACTTC.

This chain uses TRBV7-9 with TRBJ2-5; D gene ambiguous. With 4 bases removed from V and 5 bases from J, the gap between germline ends came to 14 bases. The CDR3 loop spans 14 amino acids. CDR1 is SEHNR, CDR2 FQNEAQ, per germline (reference sequence). The CDR3: CASSSAGRVETQYF. CDR3 in DNA: TGTGCCAGCAGCTCCGCCGGACGGGTTGAGACCCAGTACTTC.

The gene calls are TRBV9 and TRBJ2-7; D is perhaps TRBD2 (5 bases). Trimming removed 2 bases at V and 0 bases at J, with 15 bases between. The CDR3 contains 16 residues. CDR1 and CDR2 from the germline V gene are SGDLS and YYNGEE. The CDR3 loop reads CASSVKAVVSSYEQYF. In DNA, the CDR3 is TGTGCCAGCAGCGTCAAAGCGGTAGTGAGCTCCTACGAGCAGTACTTC.

The rearrangement links TRBV10-3 to TRBJ1-5; 8 nucleotides agree with TRBD1. The germline CDR1 and CDR2 sequences are ENHRY and SYGVKD. The length of the CDR3 is 14 residues. With 5 bases clipped from V and 6 bases from J, the junction kept 6 bases outside the gene matches. The CDR3 is CAISPGQVGQPQHF. The DNA for the CDR3 is TGTGCCATCAGTCCGGGACAGGTGGGTCAGCCCCAGCATTTT.

J is TRBJ2-2 and V is TRBV5-4, with 7 bases matching TRBD2. Germline loops: CDR1 SGHNT, CDR2 YYREEE (reference sequence). The length of the CDR3 is 15 residues. V was pared by 2 bases and J by 5 bases, with 6 bases of the junction left unmatched. This CDR3 reads CASSFNGRSTGELFF. DNA of the CDR3: TGTGCCAGCAGCTTTAACGGGAGGTCAACCGGGGAGCTGTTTTTT.